The 23 T cell receptor beta chains below all came from one sample that was sequenced in a study of T cell repertoires in cytomegalovirus infection. TCRdb used MiXCR to reprocess the reads, holding one entry per CDR3 protein. The table has over 450,000 distinct CDR3 sequences, about 11% seen once; the top ten hold 10%. Sequenced input: PBMCs. Receptor source: a human donor in good health (CMV status not recorded). Some clones in this sample may be carry-over from other donors' samples.

The chain is built from TRBV12-3 or TRBV12-4 and TRBJ1-1; D is possibly TRBD1 (6 bases). The CDR3 totals 14 residues. Trimming took 5 bases from V and 4 from J, leaving 14 bases between them. CDR3 in amino acids: CASSRTTGATEAFF. CDR3 DNA: TGTGCCAGCAGTCGAACGACAGGCGCCACTGAAGCTTTCTTT.

This clonotype was detected only a few times. J is TRBJ1-5 and V is TRBV7-8; 8 bases align to TRBD1. Germline CDR1 is SGHVS and CDR2 is FQNEAQ. V dropped 2 bases and J dropped 4; count of bases not matched to a gene: 7. The CDR3 is 16 residues long. The CDR3: CASSLLRQGPNQPQHF. The DNA for the CDR3 is TGTGCCAGCAGCTTATTGAGACAGGGGCCTAATCAGCCCCAGCATTTT.

This chain uses TRBV15 with TRBJ1-5, with 7 bases aligning to TRBD1. The CDR3 is 15 residues long. V dropped 4 bases and J dropped 4; count of bases not matched to a gene: 7. Germline CDR1 and CDR2: LNHNV and YYDKDF (reference sequence). The CDR3 DNA follows: TGTGCCACCAGCATGGACCCGGGACAGAATCAGCCCCAGCATTTT. Translation gives CATSMDPGQNQPQHF.

This rearrangement joins TRBV2 to TRBJ1-2; possibly TRBD1 for D (5 bases). This CDR3 has 16 residues. In germline, CDR1 is SNHLY, CDR2 FYNNEI. V shed 3 bases and J shed 0 bases, with 14 bases lying between them. The CDR3, as DNA: TGTGCCAGCAGTGAGCAGGGCGCTGTCGCTAACTATGGCTACACCTTC. Residues: CASSEQGAVANYGYTF. The full variable domain, with the rest looked up from reference TRBV2 and TRBJ1-2, is EPEVTQTPSHQVTQMGQEVILRCVPISNHLYFYWYRQILGQKVEFLVSFYNNEISEKSEIFDDQFSVERPDGSNFTLKIRSTKLEDSAMYFCASSEQGAVANYGYTFGSGTRLTVV.

To note about this clonotype: Relative to the germline gene, one junction end is altered; a read error may explain this. The rearrangement links TRBV11-2 to TRBJ1-4; D perhaps matches TRBD1 (6 bases). The CDR3 spans 16 residues. Per the germline V gene, CDR1 is SGHAT and CDR2 is FQNNGV. The CDR3 region is CASSLDRGRSNEKLYF. The DNA for the CDR3 is TGTGCCAGCAGCTTAGACCGGGGGCGGAGTAATGAAAAACTGTATTTT.

J is TRBJ2-7 and V is TRBV19, with TRBD1 as a possible D gene (6 bases). This CDR3 is built from 14 residues. Per germline, CDR1 LNHDA and CDR2 SQIVND (reference sequence). Trimming took off 3 bases at V and 2 bases at J, with 11 bases between the two ends. The CDR3 DNA is TGTGCCAGTAGTATGGGCAGGGGCCCCTACGAGCAGTACTTC. Translating gives CASSMGRGPYEQYF. The full variable domain, in which reference TRBV19 and TRBJ2-7 provide the parts outside the CDR3, is DGGITQSPKYLFRKEGQNVTLSCEQNLNHDAMYWYRQDPGQGLRLIYYSQIVNDFQKGDIAEGYSVSREKKESFPLTVTSAQKNPTAFYLCASSMGRGPYEQYFGPGTRLTVT.

This clonotype was seen many times. The genes are TRBV30 and TRBJ1-6, with D unclear. Per germline, CDR1 GTSNPN and CDR2 SVGIG (reference sequence). Trimming pared 5 bases from V and 5 bases from J, leaving 13 bases between. This CDR3 has 14 residues. As DNA, the CDR3 is TGTGCCTGGCGTCGAACGGGAGATAATTCACCCCTCCACTTT. Translating gives CAWRRTGDNSPLHF.

This clonotype was recorded at least ten times. The gene calls are TRBV28 and TRBJ1-4; TRBD1 is a possible D gene (5 bases). The CDR3 is made up of 18 amino acids. Trimming shortened V by 4 bases and J by 0 bases, and 18 bases separated the two germline ends. Germline assignment: CDR1 MDHEN and CDR2 SYDVKM. The CDR3 is CASSSPRRELTTNEKLFF. Here the CDR3 DNA reads TGTGCCAGCAGTTCCCCCCGCAGGGAGCTCACAACTAATGAAAAACTGTTTTTT.

The chain has TRBV4-2 and TRBJ1-2, with a weak D call TRBD1 (6 bases). V lost 7 bases and J 3 bases, leaving 12 bases between the germline ends. The CDR3 is 13 amino acids. The germline V gene has CDR1 LGHNA and CDR2 YNFKEQ. CDR3 sequence reads: CASNTGQYYGYTF. As DNA, the CDR3 is TGTGCCAGCAACACAGGACAGTACTATGGCTACACCTTC.

The chain couples TRBV5-1 to TRBJ2-1; TRBD1 aligns across 9 bases. The CDR3 covers 16 residues. With V trimmed by 4 bases and J by 5 bases, 10 bases remained unmatched. Germline V lookup: CDR1 SGHRS, CDR2 YFSETQ. The CDR3 loop is CASSATPGQGHNEQFF. In DNA form, the CDR3 reads TGCGCCAGCAGCGCCACGCCGGGACAGGGCCACAATGAGCAGTTCTTC.

This clonotype has a handful of counts. The V call is TRBV3-1, the J call TRBJ2-7, with D hard to call. Trimming pared 1 base from V and 3 bases from J, leaving 16 bases between. The length of the CDR3 is 16 residues. CDR1 is LGHDT, CDR2 YNNKEL, per germline (reference sequence). This CDR3 reads CASSQVVDPAIYEQYF. Written as DNA, the CDR3 is TGTGCCAGCAGCCAAGTTGTAGACCCCGCCATCTACGAGCAGTACTTC.

At least ten counts were recorded for this clonotype. This chain joins TRBV7-8 and TRBJ2-7; 8 bases map to TRBD2. CDR3 size: 13 residues. The germline V gene encodes CDR1 SGHVS and CDR2 FQNEAQ. J lost 5 bases, V lost 5 bases, and 5 bases had no gene match. CDR3 region: CASSPGLGDEQYF. The CDR3 DNA reads TGTGCCAGCAGCCCGGGACTAGGAGACGAGCAGTACTTC.

This clonotype was recorded many times. This chain connects TRBV7-3 to TRBJ2-1; D is unresolved. The V end was cut by 4 bases, the J end by 6 bases, with 16 bases between. From germline, CDR1 is SGHTA and CDR2 FQGTGA. The CDR3 has 15 residues. The CDR3 region has the DNA TGTGCCAGCAGCTCCCTCCCCAACCCTTTCAATGAGCAGTTCTTC. Protein: CASSSLPNPFNEQFF.

This clonotype was detected ten times or more. The chain combines TRBV10-3 with TRBJ2-7; D might be TRBD1 (5 bases). There are 14 residues in the CDR3. Germline values: CDR1 ENHRY, CDR2 SYGVKD. Trimming cost V 10 bases and J 3 bases, with 19 bases left between them. The CDR3 DNA reads TGTGCCACTACCGAAGGGGCCCCAGGCTACGAGCAGTACTTC. It translates to CATTEGAPGYEQYF.

The chain is built from TRBV9 and TRBJ2-5; D is undetermined. This CDR3 is 13 amino acids long. Trimming removed 0 bases from V and 5 bases from J, with 8 bases in between. CDR1 and CDR2 from the germline V gene are SGDLS and YYNGEE. The CDR3, as DNA: TGTGCCAGCAGCGTAGCGATTGGGGAGACCCAGTACTTC. It yields the protein CASSVAIGETQYF.

This clonotype came up a few times. V is TRBV20-1 and J is TRBJ2-3; the D is unclear. The germline V gene has CDR1 DFQATT and CDR2 SNEGSKA (reference sequence). CDR3 length: 13 residues. Written as DNA, the CDR3 is TGCAGCGTCCTAGGTGGGCGCACAGATACGCAGTATTTT. It encodes CSVLGGRTDTQYF.

This clonotype was seen ten or more times. The chain employs TRBV19 and TRBJ2-1, with TRBD2 matching 11 bases. This CDR3 contains 15 residues. V dropped 5 bases and J dropped 5; count of bases not matched to a gene: 5. CDR1 is LNHDA and CDR2 is SQIVND in the germline V gene (reference sequence). The CDR3 spells CASSAGLAANNEQFF. The CDR3 bases are TGTGCCAGTAGTGCGGGACTAGCGGCTAACAATGAGCAGTTCTTC.

The chain combines TRBV14 with TRBJ2-3, with D perhaps matching TRBD2 (5 bases). Trimming took off 0 bases at V and 0 bases at J, with 13 bases between the two ends. Germline-derived CDR1 and CDR2 are SGHDN and FVKESK. The CDR3 is made up of 17 amino acids. Written as DNA, the CDR3 is TGTGCCAGCAGCCAAGAACTCGGGGTATATAGCACAGATACGCAGTATTTT. Translated: CASSQELGVYSTDTQYF.

This clonotype was seen ten or more times. Here the CDR3 reads CASSFYGAGVSNQPQHF. In DNA, the CDR3 is TGTGCCAGCAGTTTTTATGGGGCAGGGGTTAGCAATCAGCCCCAGCATTTT. V usage is TRBV12-3 or TRBV12-4 and J usage is TRBJ1-5; tentatively, D is TRBD1 (6 bases). Between the trimmed V and J ends, which lost 3 bases and 0 bases, there was a span of 15 bases. The CDR3 contains 17 residues.

In regard to this clonotype: The germline gene is not matched at one end of the junction; a read error may be the cause. The V gene is TRBV28, the J gene TRBJ1-1; D is perhaps TRBD1 (6 bases). In germline, CDR1 is MDHEN, CDR2 SYDVKM. The CDR3 contains 12 residues. CDR3 amino acids: CASSSVAGGPLF. The CDR3 DNA follows: TGTGCCAGCAGTTCAGTCGCGGGGGGCCCTTTATTT.

This clonotype came up many times. This chain joins TRBV15 and TRBJ2-7; no clear D. V lost 0 bases, J lost 3 bases, and 6 bases lay in between. Germline CDR1 is LNHNV and CDR2 is YYDKDF (reference sequence). The CDR3 sequence is 13 residues long. The CDR3 loop reads CATSRDNIYEQYF. CDR3 bases: TGTGCCACCAGCAGAGATAATATCTACGAGCAGTACTTC. The complete variable domain, with remaining parts taken from reference TRBV15 and TRBJ2-7, reads DAMVIQNPRYQVTQFGKPVTLSCSQTLNHNVMYWYQQKSSQAPKLLFHYYDKDFNNEADTPDNFQSRRPNTSFCFLDIRSPGLGDTAMYLCATSRDNIYEQYFGPGTRLTVT.

This clonotype has just a few counts. This chain joins TRBV27 and TRBJ2-2; a possible D gene is TRBD2 (5 bases). The germline V gene has CDR1 MNHEY and CDR2 SMNVEV (reference sequence). The CDR3 is 14 residues long. V was clipped by 5 bases and J by 5 bases, with 12 bases between them. The CDR3 spells CASSPLGLTGELFF. As DNA, the CDR3 is TGTGCCAGCAGTCCGCTCGGACTGACCGGGGAGCTGTTTTTT.

This clonotype was counted many times. This chain links TRBV5-4 with TRBJ2-5; weak D call: TRBD2 (6 bases). Trimming took off 1 base at V and 5 bases at J, with 12 bases between the two ends. This CDR3 is 14 amino acids long. Germline V gene lookup returns CDR1 SGHNT and CDR2 YYREEE (reference sequence). In DNA, the CDR3 is TGTGCCAGCAGCTTGTACGGGGAGGAGGAGACCCAGTACTTC. Translated, it gives CASSLYGEEETQYF.